The rows below give T cell receptor beta chains drawn from one sample of a study of blood T cell repertoires in COVID-19. Profiling relied on immunoSEQ multiplex PCR, and the TCRdb table lists in-frame clones only, not all of them. Counted here are some 95,000 clones, around 75% occurring once; the ten biggest clones make up less than 25%. Sequencing used peripheral blood. These receptors all stem from a man in his 70s with acute or convalescent COVID-19. The CDR3 runs from the conserved cysteine through the conserved F or W. A D gene is named only where the DNA matches it firmly. Size values are once, few and many counts, or a class for expanded clones, and some rows have none.

j_call | clone_size | v_call | d_call | cdr3_aa | cdr3_nt
TRBJ1-6 | . | TRBV27 | . | CASSLYGTGSGSPLHF | TGTGCCAGCAGTTTATATGGGACTGGGAGCGGTTCACCCCTCCACTTT
TRBJ2-3 | once | TRBV5-4 | TRBD1 | CASTTLPGQGSDTQYF | TGTGCCAGCACCACACTCCCGGGACAGGGGTCAGATACGCAGTATTTT
TRBJ2-1 | . | TRBV20-1 | . | CSASIWGRNIYEQFF | TGCAGTGCTAGTATATGGGGGAGGAATATCTATGAGCAGTTCTTC
TRBJ2-1 | . | TRBV5-1 | TRBD1 | CASSPDRGVYNEQFF | TGCGCCAGCAGCCCGGACAGGGGGGTCTACAATGAGCAGTTCTTC
TRBJ2-7 | . | TRBV28 | . | CASSLGGSSYEQYF | TGTGCCAGCAGTTTAGGAGGGAGCTCCTACGAGCAGTACTTC
TRBJ2-1 | . | TRBV3-1/TRBV3-2 | TRBD2 | CASSQGLVAGPTYNEQFF | TGTGCCAGCAGCCAGGGGCTCGTAGCGGGACCAACCTACAATGAGCAGTTCTTC
TRBJ2-7 | . | TRBV7-2 | . | CASSVDNGRYEQYF | TGTGCCAGCAGCGTGGACAATGGGAGGTACGAGCAGTACTTC
TRBJ1-2 | . | TRBV7-3 | TRBD1 | CASSFGTGTGYTF | TGTGCCAGCAGCTTCGGGACAGGTACTGGCTACACCTTC
TRBJ2-5 | . | TRBV3-1/TRBV3-2 | . | CASSQADGTQYF | TGTGCCAGCAGCCAGGCGGACGGGACTCAGTACTTC
TRBJ1-2 | . | TRBV7-9 | . | CASSRGDGYTF | TGTGCCAGCAGCCGGGGGGATGGCTACACCTTC
TRBJ2-2 | . | TRBV6-4 | TRBD2 | CASSIGGANTGELFF | TGTGCCAGCAGTATCGGGGGGGCCAACACCGGGGAGCTGTTTTTT
TRBJ2-7 | . | TRBV2 | . | CASTIRYSYEQYF | TGTGCCAGCACGATCCGGTACAGCTACGAGCAGTACTTC
TRBJ2-5 | once | TRBV10-3 | . | CATTGPTQETQYF | TGTGCCACCACGGGTCCGACCCAAGAGACCCAGTACTTC
TRBJ1-2 | . | TRBV19 | . | CASSISGEYGYTF | TGTGCCAGTAGTATTTCAGGGGAGTATGGCTACACCTTC
TRBJ2-7 | once | TRBV18 | TRBD1 | CASSPPGQGAYEQYF | TGTGCCAGCTCACCTCCGGGACAGGGGGCCTACGAGCAGTACTTC
TRBJ1-4 | . | TRBV28 | . | CASSPPPGSGEKLFF | TGTGCCAGCAGTCCGCCCCCGGGAAGTGGCGAAAAACTGTTTTTT
TRBJ1-1 | . | TRBV19 | . | CASRNSGGRGNTEAFF | TGTGCCAGTAGGAATTCTGGGGGCAGAGGGAACACTGAAGCTTTCTTT
TRBJ2-5 | . | TRBV18 | . | CASVQRQVRQETQYF | TGTGCCAGCGTTCAACGACAGGTTCGTCAAGAGACCCAGTACTTC
TRBJ1-1 | . | TRBV27 | . | CASSLWGLSTEAFF | TGTGCCAGCAGTTTGTGGGGCCTGAGTACTGAAGCTTTCTTT
TRBJ2-3 | few | TRBV9 | TRBD2 | CASSAGLAGGTDTQYF | TGTGCCAGCAGCGCGGGACTAGCGGGAGGCACAGATACGCAGTATTTT
TRBJ2-1 | few | TRBV2 | TRBD1 | CASTEGGSSYNEQFF | TGTGCCAGCACAGAAGGGGGCAGCTCCTACAATGAGCAGTTCTTC
TRBJ1-2 | . | TRBV29-1 | . | CSAVKGDLRGYTF | TGCAGCGCCGTTAAGGGGGACCTTCGTGGCTACACCTTC
TRBJ2-7 | . | TRBV5-1 | TRBD1 | CASSITGGREQYF | TGCGCCAGCAGCATTACAGGGGGACGGGAGCAGTACTTC
TRBJ1-6 | . | TRBV14 | TRBD1 | CASSRDSYNSPLHF | TGTGCCAGCAGCCGGGACAGCTATAATTCACCCCTCCACTTT
TRBJ1-5 | . | TRBV28 | . | CASSLSGSNQPQHF | TGTGCCAGCAGTTTAAGCGGTAGCAATCAGCCCCAGCATTTT
TRBJ1-2 | few | TRBV6-5 | TRBD1 | CASSYEGTGFYGYTF | TGTGCCAGCAGTTACGAGGGGACAGGATTCTATGGCTACACCTTC
TRBJ2-7 | . | TRBV28 | TRBD2 | CASRFRTSGILYEQYF | TGTGCCAGCAGATTCCGGACTAGCGGGATTTTGTACGAGCAGTACTTC
TRBJ2-1 | few | TRBV6-1 | TRBD2 | CASSARIRLAGVEQFF | TGTGCCAGCAGTGCCAGGATCCGACTAGCGGGGGTTGAGCAGTTCTTC
TRBJ1-6 | few | TRBV19 | TRBD1 | CASTTGDSPLHF | TGTGCCAGTACCACAGGGGATTCACCCCTCCACTTT
TRBJ1-2 | once | TRBV24-1 | TRBD1 | CATSDSGTGRIVGGYTF | TGTGCCACCAGTGACTCCGGGACAGGAAGGATTGTAGGAGGCTACACCTTC
TRBJ2-7 | . | TRBV7-2 | . | CASTFSRGYEQYF | TGTGCCAGCACCTTCTCCAGGGGCTACGAGCAGTACTTC
TRBJ1-5 | . | TRBV28 | . | CASRTYREGSNQPQHF | TGTGCCAGCAGGACCTATCGGGAGGGCAGCAATCAGCCCCAGCATTTT
TRBJ1-1 | . | TRBV4-2 | . | CASSAQLNTEAFF | TGTGCCAGCAGCGCCCAGTTGAACACTGAAGCTTTCTTT
TRBJ2-7 | . | TRBV7-2 | . | CASSLRSATSSYEQYF | TGTGCCAGCAGCTTACGGTCGGCGACTAGCTCCTACGAGCAGTACTTC
TRBJ2-7 | few | TRBV2 | TRBD2 | CASSKAGDEQYF | TGTGCCAGCAGCAAGGCGGGGGACGAGCAGTACTTC
TRBJ2-1 | . | TRBV29-1 | TRBD1 | CSVPGTGGPYNEQFF | TGCAGCGTCCCCGGGACAGGGGGCCCCTACAATGAGCAGTTCTTC
TRBJ2-1 | . | TRBV11-2 | . | CASSFQGSGEQFF | TGTGCCAGCAGCTTCCAGGGAAGTGGCGAGCAGTTCTTC
TRBJ2-5 | . | TRBV14 | . | CASSKENEETQYF | TGTGCCAGCAGCAAGGAGAACGAAGAGACCCAGTACTTC
TRBJ2-7 | . | TRBV6-5 | . | CASSHPAEAYEQYF | TGTGCCAGCAGCCATCCAGCGGAGGCCTACGAGCAGTACTTC
TRBJ2-1 | . | TRBV6-1 | . | CASSESWGGNTYNEQFF | TGTGCCAGCAGTGAGAGTTGGGGCGGTAATACCTACAATGAGCAGTTCTTC
TRBJ1-2 | . | TRBV29-1 | . | CSVESDIYGYTF | TGCAGCGTTGAATCGGACATCTATGGCTACACCTTC
TRBJ2-5 | few | TRBV2 | . | CASSYVEETQYF | TGTGCCAGCAGTTATGTAGAGGAGACCCAGTACTTC
TRBJ2-1 | . | TRBV12-5 | TRBD2 | CASASRTSGPYNEQFF | TGTGCTAGTGCCTCCAGGACTAGCGGGCCGTACAATGAGCAGTTCTTC
TRBJ1-6 | few | TRBV4-3 | . | CASSQDRGSSYNSPLHF | TGCGCCAGCAGCCAAGATAGGGGGAGCTCCTATAATTCACCCCTCCACTTT
TRBJ1-2 | . | TRBV24-1 | TRBD1 | CATSDPGQGEANYGYTF | TGTGCCACCAGTGATCCGGGACAGGGAGAGGCTAACTATGGCTACACCTTC
TRBJ2-2 | few | TRBV7-7 | TRBD2 | CASSRTSGNTGELFF | TGTGCTAGCAGCCGAACTAGCGGGAACACCGGGGAGCTGTTTTTT
TRBJ2-5 | . | TRBV7-9 | TRBD2 | CASSPGTSGQETQYF | TGTGCCAGCAGCCCCGGGACTAGCGGCCAAGAGACCCAGTACTTC
TRBJ1-5 | . | TRBV15 | TRBD1 | CATSRGDRRSNQPQHF | TGTGCCACCAGCAGAGGGGACAGGCGTAGCAATCAGCCCCAGCATTTT
TRBJ2-3 | . | TRBV6-1 | . | CASSELRPGVSTDTQYF | TGTGCCAGCAGTGAATTAAGGCCAGGGGTCTCCACAGATACGCAGTATTTT
TRBJ1-5 | . | TRBV4-1 | . | CASSQEGLGGHRYF | TGCGCCAGCAGCCAAGAGGGGCTGGGCGGACATCGGTATTTT
TRBJ1-1 | . | TRBV7-9 | TRBD1 | CASSFDRGGEAFF | TGTGCCAGCAGCTTCGACAGGGGGGGTGAAGCTTTCTTT
TRBJ2-1 | . | TRBV6-6 | TRBD2 | CASSPGLAGGTEQFF | TGTGCCAGCAGCCCAGGACTAGCGGGAGGAACTGAGCAGTTCTTC
TRBJ2-7 | . | TRBV7-6 | . | CASSSPRRSHEQYF | TGTGCCAGCAGCTCGCCGCGGCGTTCCCACGAGCAGTACTTC
TRBJ2-7 | . | TRBV25-1 | TRBD2 | CASSDVRLAGEVKQYF | TGTGCCAGCAGTGATGTACGACTAGCGGGAGAGGTCAAGCAGTACTTC